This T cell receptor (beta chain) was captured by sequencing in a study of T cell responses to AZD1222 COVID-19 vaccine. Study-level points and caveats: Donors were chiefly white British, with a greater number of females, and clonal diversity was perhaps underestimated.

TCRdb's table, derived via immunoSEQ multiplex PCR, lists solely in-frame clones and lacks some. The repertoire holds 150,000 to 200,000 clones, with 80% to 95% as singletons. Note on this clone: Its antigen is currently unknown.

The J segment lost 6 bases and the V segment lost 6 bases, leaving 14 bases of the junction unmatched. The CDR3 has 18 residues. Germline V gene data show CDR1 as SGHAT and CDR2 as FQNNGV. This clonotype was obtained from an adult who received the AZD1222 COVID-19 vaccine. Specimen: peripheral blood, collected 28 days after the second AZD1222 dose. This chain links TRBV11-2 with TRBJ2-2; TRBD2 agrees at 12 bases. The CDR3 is CASSSPTSGSFYAGELFF. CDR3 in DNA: TGTGCCAGCAGTTCCCCGACTAGCGGGAGTTTTTACGCCGGGGAGCTGTTTTTT.